This T cell receptor beta chain appears in the sequencing data of a study of blood T cells in healthy people across ages. The study, taken as a whole, reports: Aged donors had fewer naive CD4+ cells and lower diversity than long-lived donors. Strongly correlated with naive T cell percentage was TCR beta diversity.

The V end was cut by 1 base, the J end by 0 bases, with 14 bases between. Per the germline V gene, CDR1 is SGHRS and CDR2 is YFSETQ. The CDR3 covers 16 residues. It was with a sample-barcoded 5' primer and a J-beta primer mix that a second PCR of roughly 7 to 12 cycles was run. Each TCR beta cDNA got a 12-nucleotide random molecular identifier. Using its own MiXCR run on the 5' RACE reads, TCRdb lists one record per CDR3 protein. The sample has some 900,000 distinct CDR3 sequences, more than 25% seen once. As concerns this clonotype: Its specificity is unknown.

The sequence derives from an elderly woman in good health. Sequencing was performed on blood. The J gene is TRBJ2-7, the V gene TRBV5-1; D is ambiguous. CDR3 bases: TGCGCCAGCAGCTTGAATCGTGGACGTAACTCCTACGAGCAGTACTTC. Translated, it gives CASSLNRGRNSYEQYF.